The following is a T cell receptor beta chain sequence with its context. CDR1 and CDR2 from the germline V gene are SGHRS and YFSETQ. The CDR3 consists of 17 residues. The J segment lost 7 bases and the V segment lost 4 bases, leaving 15 bases of the junction unmatched. Authors' analysis steps: Reference gene primer amplification yielded estimated nucleated cell counts. TCRdb keeps only in-frame clones here, not all; method: immunoSEQ multiplex PCR. From that table come the V and J calls and clone size; the DNA was used to work out D and trimming. The sample yields 200,000 to 250,000 clones, roughly nine tenths seen once. This entry is derived from a study of blood T cell repertoires in COVID-19. Study at large: Collection of acute and convalescent COVID-19 samples took place in the United States, Italy and Spain. Sources were T cells, B-cell-depleted T cells, or PBMCs; the material itself was cDNA or gDNA.

The clonotype was recovered from a woman aged 50 to 60 with acute or convalescent COVID-19. The V and J genes are TRBV5-1 and TRBJ2-3, with 10 bases fitting TRBD2. Source material: peripheral blood. CDR3 protein: CASSQGASGGAHNTQYF. CDR3 bases: TGCGCCAGCAGCCAGGGGGCTAGCGGGGGCGCACACAATACGCAGTATTTT. Using reference TRBV5-1 and TRBJ2-3 for the parts outside the CDR3, the full variable domain is KAGVTQTPRYLIKTRGQQVTLSCSPISGHRSVSWYQQTPGQGLQFLFEYFSETQRNKGNFPGRFSGRQFSNSRSEMNVSTLELGDSALYLCASSQGASGGAHNTQYFGPGTRLTVL.